One sample yielded the 10 T cell receptor beta chains listed below, sequenced in a study of human T cells and chemical hapten exposure. Regarding time point: healthy volunteer bleed at 6 weeks. Blood, whole and unfractionated, served as the source for total RNA extraction. Via MiXCR, TCRdb re-called the RACE reads, giving one row per CDR3 protein. The table shows 70,000 to 85,000 distinct CDR3 sequences, with around 8.7% occurring only once. Material for sequencing was whole blood. These receptors originate from a male donor in good health. Some clones in this sample may be carry-over from other donors' samples.

This clonotype was seen only a few times. In DNA, the CDR3 is TGTGCCAGCAGCTTAGCGCAGATACGATTGGATGGCTACACCTTC. Amino acids: CASSLAQIRLDGYTF. The chain recombines TRBV7-2 with TRBJ1-2; D uncertain. The germline V gene encodes CDR1 SGHTA and CDR2 FQGNSA. Between the trimmed V and J ends, which lost 0 bases and 6 bases, there was a span of 14 bases. The CDR3 covers 15 residues.

This clonotype was recorded a few times. This chain links TRBV5-5 with TRBJ1-5; D unresolved. V was cut by 4 bases and J by 1 base, with 6 bases left in between. The CDR3 totals 13 residues. Germline CDR1 SGHKS, CDR2 YYEKEE (reference sequence). CDR3 loop: CASSHDSNQPQHF. In nucleotides, the CDR3 is TGTGCCAGCAGCCATGACAGCAATCAGCCCCAGCATTTT.

The gene calls are TRBV14 and TRBJ2-7, with D possibly being TRBD1 or TRBD2 (6 bases each). The ends were cut back, 5 bases at V and 0 bases at J, with 11 bases in the middle. The germline V gene encodes CDR1 SGHDN and CDR2 FVKESK. This CDR3 is 14 amino acids long. The CDR3 reads CASSGGGLSYEQYF. CDR3 in DNA: TGTGCCAGCAGCGGAGGGGGTCTCTCCTACGAGCAGTACTTC.

The CDR3 reads CASSADRVWDTDTQYF. The CDR3, as DNA: TGTGCCAGCAGCGCAGACAGGGTGTGGGACACAGATACGCAGTATTTT. The gene calls are TRBV7-8 and TRBJ2-3; 7 nucleotides align to TRBD1. There are 16 residues in the CDR3. Germline loops: CDR1 SGHVS, CDR2 FQNEAQ. With V trimmed by 5 bases and J by 2 bases, 10 bases remained unmatched.

This clonotype was detected only a few times. J is TRBJ1-5 and V is TRBV20-1; the D is unclear. This CDR3 comprises 13 residues. Germline V CDR1 and CDR2: DFQATT, SNEGSKA (reference sequence). V lost 3 bases and J lost 6, with 12 bases in between. In DNA, the CDR3 is TGCAGTGCTAGGGAAGTGAGTAGTCAGCCCCAGCATTTT. Residues: CSAREVSSQPQHF.

This clonotype was observed a handful of times. The chain carries TRBV19 and TRBJ2-7; 7 bases fit TRBD1. The CDR3 runs to 15 residues. The ends lost 6 bases at V and 2 bases at J; junction bases unmatched: 10. Germline V CDR1 and CDR2: LNHDA, SQIVND (reference sequence). The CDR3 sequence: CASRGIGQDPYEQYF. The CDR3 nucleotides read TGTGCCAGTAGGGGGATTGGACAGGACCCCTACGAGCAGTACTTC. Together with reference TRBV19 and TRBJ2-7, the CDR3 gives the full variable domain: DGGITQSPKYLFRKEGQNVTLSCEQNLNHDAMYWYRQDPGQGLRLIYYSQIVNDFQKGDIAEGYSVSREKKESFPLTVTSAQKNPTAFYLCASRGIGQDPYEQYFGPGTRLTVT.

This clonotype was counted a few times. The genes are TRBV29-1 and TRBJ1-1, with D unclear. V lost 6 bases and J 7 bases, leaving 12 bases between the germline ends. The length of the CDR3 is 11 residues. CDR1 is SQVTM, CDR2 ANQGSEA, per germline. CDR3 region: CSVAPAVEAFF. CDR3 sequence (DNA): TGCAGCGTCGCGCCGGCCGTTGAAGCTTTCTTT.

Only a few counts were recorded for this clonotype. A read error may produce the germline difference seen at one junction end. This rearrangement joins TRBV4-1 to TRBJ1-1; D gene unclear. Germline V lookup: CDR1 MGHRA, CDR2 YSYEKL. The CDR3 spans 14 residues. CDR3 amino acids: CASSQLQMRTEAFF. CDR3 DNA: TGCGCCAGCAGCCAACTTCAAATGCGGACTGAGGCTTTCTTT.

This clonotype was observed a few times. The CDR3 DNA reads TGTGCCAGCAGTTTAAGGGTCAGGGGCCTATCGAGCTCCTACAATGAGCAGTTCTTC. Translating it yields CASSLRVRGLSSSYNEQFF. The genes are TRBV12-3 or TRBV12-4 and TRBJ2-1; possibly TRBD1 for D (6 bases). The CDR3 is 19 amino acids. V was trimmed by 2 bases and J by 0 bases, leaving 20 bases between them.

CDR3 DNA: TGTGCCAGCAGCCCCCCAGGGGGTGACGAGCAGTACTTC. Its translation: CASSPPGGDEQYF. The chain recombines TRBV7-3 with TRBJ2-7, with TRBD1 matching over 7 bases. The CDR3 totals 13 residues. V was pared by 5 bases and J by 5 bases, with 6 bases of the junction left unmatched. Germline V gives CDR1 SGHTA, CDR2 FQGTGA.